This T cell receptor beta chain was found in a study of blood T cells in healthy people across ages. V lost 2 bases and J lost 6, with 18 bases in between. Germline V gives CDR1 SGHDT, CDR2 YYEEEE. The CDR3 is made up of 16 amino acids. A second roughly 7 to 11 cycle PCR used barcoded and J-beta primers. The template-switch adaptor, which had 12 random nucleotides, put a tag on each cDNA molecule. TCRdb processed the 5' RACE reads anew with MiXCR; each CDR3 protein has one entry. The table records about 640,000 distinct CDR3 sequences, roughly 58% of them present only once. V and J are TRBV5-6 and TRBJ2-4, with D tentatively TRBD1 or TRBD2 (6 bases each). The sample was blood. This TCR was recovered from a man between 60 and 75 years old in good health. CDR3 sequence: CASSFQGSGGGNIQYF. The CDR3 bases are TGTGCCAGCAGCTTTCAGGGGAGCGGAGGGGGAAACATTCAGTACTTC.